This T cell receptor (beta chain) was captured in a study of high-grade serous ovarian cancer treatment subgroups. Turning to the study itself: Mean per sample: around 14,000 reads, some 7,300 unique TCR beta rearrangements.

Study-level points and caveats: Bulk tumor TCR sequencing gave no spatial information.

As concerns this clone: Its antigen is currently unknown.

Tumor tissue was taken before any definitive surgery or chemotherapy was given. V gave up 4 bases and J gave up 2 bases, with 14 bases separating them. The CDR3 sequence is 15 residues long. The germline V gene has CDR1 SNHLY and CDR2 FYNNEI. Sequenced by immunoSEQ multiplex PCR; TCRdb stores in-frame clones only, minus some. Here the sample spans some 15,000 clones, roughly nine tenths being singletons. This TCR came from a human donor with high-grade serous ovarian cancer. The source material was tumor tissue. The chain recombines TRBV2 with TRBJ1-1, with D tentatively TRBD1 (6 bases). Here the CDR3 DNA reads TGTGCCAGCAGTGTCCTGGACAGCCCCAACACTGAAGCTTTCTTT. Translation gives CASSVLDSPNTEAFF.